Sequencing of this TCR beta chain was carried out in a study of neurological immune-mediated disorders. This clonotype was seen at least ten times. Time point: longitudinal time-point 2. The CDR3 is 14 amino acids. V gave up 1 base and J gave up 7 bases, with 13 bases separating them. Per germline, CDR1 SEHNR and CDR2 FQNEAQ (reference sequence). From the 5' RACE reads, TCRdb called clonotypes with MiXCR, one entry per CDR3 protein. The sample lists about 80,000 distinct CDR3 sequences; nearly 6% were seen once. Sequenced sample: PBMCs. J is TRBJ1-2 and V is TRBV7-9; perhaps TRBD1 as D (5 bases). This clonotype originated in an older woman with multiple sclerosis. The CDR3 sequence is CASSLVQTVGGYTF. The DNA for the CDR3 is TGTGCCAGCAGCTTAGTACAGACAGTTGGTGGCTACACCTTC.